Listed below are T cell receptor beta chains from one sample, sequenced in a study of shared clonotypes between healthy human individuals. Method: immunoSEQ multiplex PCR; TCRdb's copy keeps in-frame clones and lacks some. The sample has 2,500,000 or so clones, about 90% seen once. Sequenced input: naive CD4+ T cells from PBMCs. These receptors came from a man between 18 and 35 years old in good health. Some clones in this sample may be carry-over from other donors' samples. The CDR3 runs from the conserved cysteine through the conserved F or W. Fields, in order: D gene, J gene, clone size, V gene, CDR3 DNA, CDR3 protein. A D gene is named only where the DNA matches it firmly. Where a row states a size, it is once, few, many or the class of an expanded clone; other rows omit it.

d_gene: NA
j_gene: TRBJ1-2
abundance: NA
v_gene: TRBV2
CDR3nt: TGTGCCAGCAGTGTGGTCGGGGGACAAGCCGGCTACACCTTC
CDR3aa: CASSVVGGQAGYTF

d_gene: NA
j_gene: TRBJ2-2
abundance: NA
v_gene: TRBV5-5
CDR3nt: TGTGCCAGCAGCTTGGGTATAACAGGGCCCCCCGGGGAGCTGTTTTTT
CDR3aa: CASSLGITGPPGELFF

d_gene: NA
j_gene: TRBJ2-5
abundance: NA
v_gene: TRBV21-1
CDR3nt: TGTGCCAGCAGCGCCCCCTGGCGGGGACCCGGGGGAAAGACCCAGTACTTC
CDR3aa: CASSAPWRGPGGKTQYF

d_gene: TRBD2
j_gene: TRBJ2-1
abundance: NA
v_gene: TRBV27
CDR3nt: TGTGCCAGCAGTTTAGGGCTAGCGGGAGGCCCCGGGGTTGGTGAGCAGTTCTTC
CDR3aa: CASSLGLAGGPGVGEQFF

d_gene: TRBD2
j_gene: TRBJ2-2
abundance: NA
v_gene: TRBV2
CDR3nt: TGTGCCAGCAGGACTAGCGGGATTAACGGGGAGCTGTTTTTT
CDR3aa: CASRTSGINGELFF

d_gene: NA
j_gene: TRBJ1-1
abundance: NA
v_gene: TRBV5-1
CDR3nt: TGCGCCAGCAGCTTGGCCCAGGGGACTGAAGCTTTCTTT
CDR3aa: CASSLAQGTEAFF

d_gene: NA
j_gene: TRBJ1-1
abundance: NA
v_gene: TRBV28
CDR3nt: TGTGCCAGCAGGGCAGGGGTCGTGAACACTGAAGCTTTCTTT
CDR3aa: CASRAGVVNTEAFF

d_gene: NA
j_gene: TRBJ1-2
abundance: NA
v_gene: TRBV6-7
CDR3nt: TGTGCCAGCAGTTCCCGGGGGGGAGACTATGGCTACACCTTC
CDR3aa: CASSSRGGDYGYTF

d_gene: TRBD1
j_gene: TRBJ2-1
abundance: NA
v_gene: TRBV18
CDR3nt: TGTGCCAGCTCAGCCGACAGGGTTGGGGACAATGAGCAGTTCTTC
CDR3aa: CASSADRVGDNEQFF

d_gene: TRBD2
j_gene: TRBJ2-1
abundance: NA
v_gene: TRBV5-6
CDR3nt: TGTGCCAGCAGCTTGACGACGGGAGGTTATCGTGAGCAGTTCTTC
CDR3aa: CASSLTTGGYREQFF

d_gene: TRBD2
j_gene: TRBJ2-2
abundance: NA
v_gene: TRBV4-3
CDR3nt: TGCGCCAGCAGCCCGAGCGGGAGAGGCACCGGGGAGCTGTTTTTT
CDR3aa: CASSPSGRGTGELFF

d_gene: NA
j_gene: TRBJ1-5
abundance: few
v_gene: TRBV6-5
CDR3nt: TGTGCCAGCGGCTTGTGGGGGAGTCCTCAGCATTTT
CDR3aa: CASGLWGSPQHF

d_gene: NA
j_gene: TRBJ1-1
abundance: NA
v_gene: TRBV7-8
CDR3nt: TGTGCCAGCAGCCGCGACAGAAACACTGAAGCTTTCTTT
CDR3aa: CASSRDRNTEAFF